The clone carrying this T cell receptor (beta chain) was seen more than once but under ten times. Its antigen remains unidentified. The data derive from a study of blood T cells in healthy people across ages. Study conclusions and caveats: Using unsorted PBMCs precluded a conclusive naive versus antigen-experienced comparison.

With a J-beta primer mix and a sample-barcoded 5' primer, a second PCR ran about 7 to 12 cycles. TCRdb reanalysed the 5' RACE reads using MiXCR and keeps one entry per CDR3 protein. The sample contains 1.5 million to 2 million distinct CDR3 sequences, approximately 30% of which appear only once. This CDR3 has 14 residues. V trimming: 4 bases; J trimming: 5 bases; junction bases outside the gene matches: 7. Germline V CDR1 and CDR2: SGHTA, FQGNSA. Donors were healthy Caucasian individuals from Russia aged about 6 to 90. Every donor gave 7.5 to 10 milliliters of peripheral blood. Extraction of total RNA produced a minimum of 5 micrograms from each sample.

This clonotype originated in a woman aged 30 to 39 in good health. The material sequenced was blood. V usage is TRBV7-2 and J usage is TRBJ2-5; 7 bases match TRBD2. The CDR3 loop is CASSSRRGDETQYF. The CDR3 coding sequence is TGTGCCAGCAGCTCCCGTCGGGGGGATGAGACCCAGTACTTC.